Detailed here is one T cell receptor beta chain. Its specificity is unknown. The entry originates in a study of response to subunit inactivated influenza vaccine. V was clipped by 1 base and J by 1 base, with 10 bases between them. The CDR3 has 15 amino acids. Germline CDR1 reads SEHNR; CDR2 reads FQNEAQ (reference sequence). TCRdb redid the calling of the RT-PCR reads with MiXCR, one entry per CDR3 protein. The sample carries roughly 670,000 distinct CDR3 sequences, approximately 15% recorded once. Whole-study findings and limits: Few additional T cells are recruited per seasonal influenza vaccination, authors suggested.

The source is a man aged 50 to 59 who received an inactivated influenza vaccine. The starting material was PBMCs from blood, obtained 14 days before vaccination. This chain connects TRBV7-9 to TRBJ2-5, with no clear D. Written as DNA, the CDR3 is TGTGCCAGCAGCTTAGACATGTTGGTCCAAGAGACCCAGTACTTC. Translated, it gives CASSLDMLVQETQYF.